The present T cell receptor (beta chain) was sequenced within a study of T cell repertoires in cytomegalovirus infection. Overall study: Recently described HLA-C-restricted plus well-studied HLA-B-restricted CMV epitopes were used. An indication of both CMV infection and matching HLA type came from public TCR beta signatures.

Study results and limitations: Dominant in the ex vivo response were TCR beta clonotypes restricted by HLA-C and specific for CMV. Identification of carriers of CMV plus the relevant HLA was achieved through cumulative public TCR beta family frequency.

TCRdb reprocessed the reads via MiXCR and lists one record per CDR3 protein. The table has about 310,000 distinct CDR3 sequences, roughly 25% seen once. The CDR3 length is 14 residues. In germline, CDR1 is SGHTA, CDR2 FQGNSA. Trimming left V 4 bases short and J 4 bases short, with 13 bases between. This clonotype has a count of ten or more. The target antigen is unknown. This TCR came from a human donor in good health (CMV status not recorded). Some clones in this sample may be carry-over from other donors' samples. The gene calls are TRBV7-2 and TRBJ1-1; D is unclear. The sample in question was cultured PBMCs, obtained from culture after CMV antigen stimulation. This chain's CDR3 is CASSSLNVGTEAFF. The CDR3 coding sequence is TGTGCCAGCAGCTCACTTAATGTAGGCACTGAAGCTTTCTTT.